The clone carrying this T cell receptor (beta chain) has ten or more counts. These data are taken from a study of response to subunit inactivated influenza vaccine. The CDR3 totals 16 residues. The germline V gene has CDR1 DFQATT and CDR2 SNEGSKA (reference sequence). Deletions cut 4 bases from V and 7 bases from J, with 20 bases between. TCRdb itself ran the RT-PCR reads through MiXCR, one entry per CDR3 protein. This repertoire shows a few hundred thousand distinct CDR3 sequences, approximately 23% found once; its top ten account for about 9.4%. The sequence derives from a man aged 50 to 69 who received an inactivated influenza vaccine. This sequence joins TRBV20-1 and TRBJ1-6; D possibly corresponds to TRBD1 (6 bases). This sample comprised PBMCs from blood, obtained 21 months after vaccination. The CDR3 reads CSATSAGEVRNSPLHF. In DNA, the CDR3 is TGCAGTGCTACCTCGGCAGGGGAGGTCAGGAATTCACCCCTCCACTTT.